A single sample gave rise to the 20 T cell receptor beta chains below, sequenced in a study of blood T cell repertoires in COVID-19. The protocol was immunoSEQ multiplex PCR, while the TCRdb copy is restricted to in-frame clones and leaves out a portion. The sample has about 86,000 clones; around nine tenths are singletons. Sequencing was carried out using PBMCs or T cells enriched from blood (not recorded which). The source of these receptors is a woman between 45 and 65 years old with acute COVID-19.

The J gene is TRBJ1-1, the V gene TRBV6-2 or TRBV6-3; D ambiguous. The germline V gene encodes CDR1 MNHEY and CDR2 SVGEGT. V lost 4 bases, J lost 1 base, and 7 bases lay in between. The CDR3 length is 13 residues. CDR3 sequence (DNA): TGTGCCAGCAGTTTTAGAGGGAACACTGAAGCTTTCTTT. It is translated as CASSFRGNTEAFF.

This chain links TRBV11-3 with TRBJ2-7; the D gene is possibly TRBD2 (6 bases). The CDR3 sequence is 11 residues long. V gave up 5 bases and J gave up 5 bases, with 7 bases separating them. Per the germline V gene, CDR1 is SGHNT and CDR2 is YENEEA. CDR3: CASSAGHEQYF. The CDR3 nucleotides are TGTGCCAGCAGCGCGGGGCACGAGCAGTACTTC. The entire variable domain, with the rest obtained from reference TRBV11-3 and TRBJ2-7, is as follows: EAGVVQSPRYKIIEKKQPVAFWCNPISGHNTLYWYLQNLGQGPELLIRYENEEAVDDSQLPKDRFSAERLKGVDSTLKIQPAELGDSAVYLCASSAGHEQYFGPGTRLTVT.

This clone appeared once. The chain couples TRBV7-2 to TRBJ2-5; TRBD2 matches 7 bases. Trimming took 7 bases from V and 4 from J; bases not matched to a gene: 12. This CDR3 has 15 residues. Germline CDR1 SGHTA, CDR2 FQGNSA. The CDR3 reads CASIQLGEGGETQYF. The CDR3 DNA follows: TGTGCCAGCATCCAGCTCGGGGAGGGTGGAGAGACCCAGTACTTC. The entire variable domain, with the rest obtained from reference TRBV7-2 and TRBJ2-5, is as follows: GAGVSQSPSNKVTEKGKDVELRCDPISGHTALYWYRQSLGQGLEFLIYFQGNSAPDKSGLPSDRFSAERTGGSVSTLTIQRTQQEDSAVYLCASIQLGEGGETQYFGPGTRLLVL.

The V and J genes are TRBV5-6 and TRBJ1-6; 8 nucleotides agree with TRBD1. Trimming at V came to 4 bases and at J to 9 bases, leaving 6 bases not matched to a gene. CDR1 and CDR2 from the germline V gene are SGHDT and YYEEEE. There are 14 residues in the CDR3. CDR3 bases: TGTGCCAGCAGCCCAGGGGGCAGGGGTTCACCCCTCCACTTT. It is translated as CASSPGGRGSPLHF.

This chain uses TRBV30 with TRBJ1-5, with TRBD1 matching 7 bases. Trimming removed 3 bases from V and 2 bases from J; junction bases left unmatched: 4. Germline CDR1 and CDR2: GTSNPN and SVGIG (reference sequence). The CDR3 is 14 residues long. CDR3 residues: CAWSDDRGNQPQHF. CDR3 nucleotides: TGTGCCTGGAGCGACGACAGGGGCAATCAGCCCCAGCATTTT. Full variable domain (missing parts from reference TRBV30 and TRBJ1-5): SQTIHQWPATLVQPVGSPLSLECTVEGTSNPNLYWYRQAAGRGLQLLFYSVGIGQISSEVPQNLSASRPQDRQFILSSKKLLLSDSGFYLCAWSDDRGNQPQHFGDGTRLSIL.

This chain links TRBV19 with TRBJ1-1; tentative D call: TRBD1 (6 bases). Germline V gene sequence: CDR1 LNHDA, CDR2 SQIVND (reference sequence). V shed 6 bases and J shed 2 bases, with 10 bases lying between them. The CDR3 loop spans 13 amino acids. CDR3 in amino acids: CASRDRPNTEAFF. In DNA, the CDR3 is TGTGCCAGTAGGGACAGACCAAACACTGAAGCTTTCTTT. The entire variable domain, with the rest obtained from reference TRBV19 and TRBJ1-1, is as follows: DGGITQSPKYLFRKEGQNVTLSCEQNLNHDAMYWYRQDPGQGLRLIYYSQIVNDFQKGDIAEGYSVSREKKESFPLTVTSAQKNPTAFYLCASRDRPNTEAFFGQGTRLTVV.

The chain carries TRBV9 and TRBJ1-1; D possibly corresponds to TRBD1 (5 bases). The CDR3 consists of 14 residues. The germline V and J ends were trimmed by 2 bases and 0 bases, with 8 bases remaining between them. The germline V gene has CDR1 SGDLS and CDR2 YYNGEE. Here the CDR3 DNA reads TGTGCCAGCAGCGTGTCGGGGGTGAACACTGAAGCTTTCTTT. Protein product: CASSVSGVNTEAFF.

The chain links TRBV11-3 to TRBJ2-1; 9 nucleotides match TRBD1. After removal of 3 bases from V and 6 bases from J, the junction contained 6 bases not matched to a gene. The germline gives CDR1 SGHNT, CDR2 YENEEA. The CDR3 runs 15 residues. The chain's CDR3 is CASSLRQGGRNEQFF. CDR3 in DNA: TGTGCCAGCAGCTTGAGACAGGGGGGGCGCAATGAGCAGTTCTTC.

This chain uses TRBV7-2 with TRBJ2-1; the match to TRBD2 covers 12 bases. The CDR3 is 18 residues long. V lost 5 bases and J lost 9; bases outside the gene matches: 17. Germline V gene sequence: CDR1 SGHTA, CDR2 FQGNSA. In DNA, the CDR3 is TGTGCCAGCAGCGAAAATTCCGCGTTTGGACTAGCGGGATCTGAGCAGTTCTTC. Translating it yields CASSENSAFGLAGSEQFF.

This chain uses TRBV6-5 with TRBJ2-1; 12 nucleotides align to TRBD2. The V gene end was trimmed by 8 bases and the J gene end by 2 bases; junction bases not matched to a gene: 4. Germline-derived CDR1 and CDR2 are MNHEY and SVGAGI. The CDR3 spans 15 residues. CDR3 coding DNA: TGTGCCAGCGGACGGACTAGCGGGACCTACAATGAGCAGTTCTTC. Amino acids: CASGRTSGTYNEQFF.

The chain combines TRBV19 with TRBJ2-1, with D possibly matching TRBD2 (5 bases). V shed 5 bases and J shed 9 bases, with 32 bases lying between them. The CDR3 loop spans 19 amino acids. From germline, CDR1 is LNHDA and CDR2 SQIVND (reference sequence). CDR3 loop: CASSPRRSGGSLLKSEQFF. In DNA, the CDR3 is TGTGCCAGTAGTCCACGGCGTTCGGGCGGGTCCCTTCTTAAGAGTGAGCAGTTCTTC.

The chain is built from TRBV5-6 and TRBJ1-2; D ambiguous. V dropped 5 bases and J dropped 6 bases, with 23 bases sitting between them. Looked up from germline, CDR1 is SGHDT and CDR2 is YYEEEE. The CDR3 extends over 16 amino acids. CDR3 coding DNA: TGTGCCAGCAGTCCCACAGCGGCCCGGAGGATCGATGGCTACACCTTC. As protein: CASSPTAARRIDGYTF.

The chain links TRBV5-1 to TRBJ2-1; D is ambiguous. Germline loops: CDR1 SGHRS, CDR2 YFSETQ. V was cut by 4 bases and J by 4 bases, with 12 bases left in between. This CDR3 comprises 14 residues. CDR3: CASSLDLDYNEQFF. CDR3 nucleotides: TGCGCCAGCAGCCTCGACCTAGATTACAATGAGCAGTTCTTC.

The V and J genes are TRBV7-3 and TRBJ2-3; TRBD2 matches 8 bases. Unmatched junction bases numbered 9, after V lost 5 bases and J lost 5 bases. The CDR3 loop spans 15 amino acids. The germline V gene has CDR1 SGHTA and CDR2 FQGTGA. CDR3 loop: CASSPRAGGGDTQYF. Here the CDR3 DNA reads TGTGCCAGCAGCCCTCGGGCGGGAGGTGGAGATACGCAGTATTTT.

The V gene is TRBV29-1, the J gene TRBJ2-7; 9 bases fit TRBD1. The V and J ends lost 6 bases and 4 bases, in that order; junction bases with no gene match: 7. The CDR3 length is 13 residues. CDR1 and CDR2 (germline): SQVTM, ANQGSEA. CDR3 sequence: CSVSGTGLYEQYF. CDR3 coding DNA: TGCAGCGTGTCCGGGACAGGGCTGTACGAGCAGTACTTC.

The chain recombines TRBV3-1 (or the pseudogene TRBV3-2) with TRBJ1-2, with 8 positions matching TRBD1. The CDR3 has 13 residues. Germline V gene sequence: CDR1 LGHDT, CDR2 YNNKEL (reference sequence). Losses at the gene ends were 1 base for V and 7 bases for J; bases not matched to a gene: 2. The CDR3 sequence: CASSQAGGGGYTF. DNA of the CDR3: TGTGCCAGCAGCCAAGCAGGGGGCGGTGGCTACACCTTC.

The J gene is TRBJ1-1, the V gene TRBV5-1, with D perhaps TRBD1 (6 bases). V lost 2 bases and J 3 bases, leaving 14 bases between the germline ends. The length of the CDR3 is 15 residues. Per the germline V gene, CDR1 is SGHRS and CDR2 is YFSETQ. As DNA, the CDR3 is TGCGCCAGCAGCTTCACAGGGCCCCGGGACACTGAAGCTTTCTTT. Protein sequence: CASSFTGPRDTEAFF. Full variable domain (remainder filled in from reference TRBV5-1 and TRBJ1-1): KAGVTQTPRYLIKTRGQQVTLSCSPISGHRSVSWYQQTPGQGLQFLFEYFSETQRNKGNFPGRFSGRQFSNSRSEMNVSTLELGDSALYLCASSFTGPRDTEAFFGQGTRLTVV.

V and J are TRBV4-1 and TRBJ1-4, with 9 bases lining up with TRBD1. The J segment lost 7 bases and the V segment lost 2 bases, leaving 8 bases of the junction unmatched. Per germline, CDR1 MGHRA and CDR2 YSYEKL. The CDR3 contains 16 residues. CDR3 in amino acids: CASSQLPGQGTEKLFF. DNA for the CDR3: TGCGCCAGCAGCCAACTACCGGGACAGGGAACTGAAAAACTGTTTTTT.

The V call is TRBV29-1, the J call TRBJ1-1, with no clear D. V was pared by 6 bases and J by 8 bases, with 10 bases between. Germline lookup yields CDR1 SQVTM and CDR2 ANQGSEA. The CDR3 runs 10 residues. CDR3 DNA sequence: TGCAGCGTGGGAGGTTCAGAAGCTTTCTTT. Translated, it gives CSVGGSEAFF.

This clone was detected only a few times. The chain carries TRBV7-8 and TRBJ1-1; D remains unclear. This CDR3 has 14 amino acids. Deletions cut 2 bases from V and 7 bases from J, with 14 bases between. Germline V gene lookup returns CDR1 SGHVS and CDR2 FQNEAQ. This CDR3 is CASSLRVYGGEAFF. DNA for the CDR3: TGTGCCAGCAGCTTACGGGTATATGGTGGTGAAGCTTTCTTT.